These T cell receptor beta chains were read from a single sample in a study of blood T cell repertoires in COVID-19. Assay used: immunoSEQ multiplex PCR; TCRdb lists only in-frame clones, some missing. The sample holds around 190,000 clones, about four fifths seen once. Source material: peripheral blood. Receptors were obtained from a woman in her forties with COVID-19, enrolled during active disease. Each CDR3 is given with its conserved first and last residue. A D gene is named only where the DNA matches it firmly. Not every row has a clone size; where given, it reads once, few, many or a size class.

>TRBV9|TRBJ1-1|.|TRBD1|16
CASSAHGQGGSTEAFF
TGTGCCAGCAGCGCCCACGGACAGGGCGGTAGCACTGAAGCTTTCTTT
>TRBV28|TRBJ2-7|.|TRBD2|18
CASSFFRLAGGNLYEQYF
TGTGCCAGCAGTTTTTTTCGGCTAGCGGGAGGGAATCTCTACGAGCAGTACTTC
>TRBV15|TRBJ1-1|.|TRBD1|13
CATSQGARAEAFF
TGTGCCACCTCACAGGGGGCGCGGGCTGAAGCTTTCTTT
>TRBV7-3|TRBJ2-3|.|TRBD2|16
CASSSHRGGTEDTQYF
TGTGCCAGCAGCTCCCACCGGGGGGGGACGGAAGATACGCAGTATTTT
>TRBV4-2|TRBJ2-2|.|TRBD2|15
CASSPGGLNTGELFF
TGTGCCAGCAGCCCGGGAGGTTTGAACACCGGGGAGCTGTTTTTT
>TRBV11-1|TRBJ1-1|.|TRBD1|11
CASSQDRVIFF
TGTGCCAGCAGCCAGGACAGGGTGATTTTCTTT
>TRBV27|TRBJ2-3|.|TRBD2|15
CASCYSGRAADTQYF
TGTGCCAGCTGTTATAGCGGGAGGGCTGCGGATACGCAGTATTTT
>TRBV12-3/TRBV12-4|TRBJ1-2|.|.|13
CASLRDNNYGYTF
TGTGCCAGCCTCCGGGACAACAACTATGGCTACACCTTC
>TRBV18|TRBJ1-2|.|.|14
CASSLGHVEDGYTF
TGTGCCAGCTCACTTGGTCATGTAGAGGATGGCTACACCTTC
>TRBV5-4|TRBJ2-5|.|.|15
CASSLGSSSEETQYF
TGTGCCAGCAGCCTGGGGAGTAGCAGTGAAGAGACCCAGTACTTC
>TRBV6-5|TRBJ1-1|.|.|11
CASSRTSEAFF
TGTGCCAGCAGTCGAACAAGTGAAGCTTTCTTT
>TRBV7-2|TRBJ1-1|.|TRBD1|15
CASSSQQGAWTEAFF
TGTGCCAGCAGCTCGCAACAGGGGGCCTGGACTGAAGCTTTCTTT
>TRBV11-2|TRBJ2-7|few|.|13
CASSPQFAYEQYF
TGTGCCAGCAGCCCCCAGTTTGCCTACGAGCAGTACTTC
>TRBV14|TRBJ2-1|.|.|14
CASSPFRVGNEQFF
TGTGCCAGCAGCCCCTTCAGGGTTGGCAATGAGCAGTTCTTC
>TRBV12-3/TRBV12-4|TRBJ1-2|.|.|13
CASRTGQLIDATF
TGTGCCAGCAGAACGGGACAACTTATCGATGCCACCTTC
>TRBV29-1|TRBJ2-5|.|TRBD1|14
CSVRTGALSETQYF
TGCAGCGTTCGGACAGGGGCGTTGTCGGAGACCCAGTACTTC